This T cell receptor (beta chain) was identified in a study of blood T cell repertoires in COVID-19. Study at large: The samples span acute and convalescent COVID-19 from the United States, Italy and Spain. Sample material is recorded as cDNA or gDNA derived from T cells, B-cell-depleted T cells, or PBMCs.

Germline V lookup: CDR1 MDHEN, CDR2 SYDVKM. Losses at the gene ends were 4 bases for V and 2 bases for J; bases not matched to a gene: 1. The CDR3 consists of 14 residues. As originally analysed: Estimation of nucleated cell counts was performed using reference gene primer amplification. The repertoire was sequenced with immunoSEQ multiplex PCR; TCRdb's copy has only in-frame clones and lacks some. The DNA was the basis for D and trimming; V, J and clone size are from that table. The sample lists around 250,000 clones; 86% were seen once. The TCR comes from a man aged 55 to 70 with acute or convalescent COVID-19. The sequenced sample was peripheral blood. The V call is TRBV28, the J call TRBJ1-3, with 8 bases lining up with TRBD1. CDR3 region: CASSSDRAGNTIYF. In nucleotides, the CDR3 is TGTGCCAGCAGTTCGGACAGGGCTGGAAACACCATATATTTT.